Sequencing of this TCR beta chain was carried out in a study of cytomegalovirus exposure and HLA in healthy donors. The wider study: In a later analysis, it was reported that the 120 validation repertoires had been produced on the same platform as the 670 or so repertoires belonging to the first cohort.

Study results and caveats: The study listed approximately 170 cytomegalovirus-associated TCR beta chains. Usually a TCR sequence was rare, but some public TCRs were found in many donors. In vitro testing confirmed a few CMV-associated chains as specific for CMV antigens.

As to this clone: The antigen is undetermined.

Trimming took off 4 bases at V and 6 bases at J, with 16 bases between the two ends. The CDR3 consists of 14 residues. Looked up from germline, CDR1 is SGDLS and CDR2 is YYNGEE. Assay: immunoSEQ multiplex PCR; the TCRdb copy retains only in-frame clones and omits some. Among about 360,000 clones listed, just over 85% were seen once. This sequence joins TRBV9 and TRBJ1-2; D is unclear. Sequencing was performed on PBMCs. The receptor's source is a woman in her late teens or twenties in good health and CMV-seronegative. The CDR3 is CASSPRLESDGYTF. CDR3 nucleotide sequence: TGTGCCAGCAGCCCGCGACTCGAGTCGGATGGCTACACCTTC. The variable domain in full, completed from reference TRBV9 and TRBJ1-2, reads DSGVTQTPKHLITATGQRVTLRCSPRSGDLSVYWYQQSLDQGLQFLIQYYNGEERAKGNILERFSAQQFPDLHSELNLSSLELGDSALYFCASSPRLESDGYTFGSGTRLTVV.